One and the same sample provided the 14 T cell receptor beta chains below, sequenced in a study of OX40 agonist ivuxolimab in advanced cancers. Generated by immunoSEQ multiplex PCR, the TCRdb table keeps only in-frame clones and is missing some. Here the sample spans 15,000 to 25,000 clones, around 90% being singletons. The starting material was CD4+ or CD8+ T cells sorted from blood, obtained in a trial of the OX40 agonist ivuxolimab. Receptors originate from an adult with an advanced solid tumor such as melanoma, head and neck, liver or kidney cancer.

The chain carries TRBV9 and TRBJ2-5; D is possibly TRBD2 (6 bases). V lost 3 bases and J 1 base, leaving 10 bases between the germline ends. Germline CDR1 reads SGDLS; CDR2 reads YYNGEE. This CDR3 is 14 amino acids long. The CDR3 sequence is CASSAGTLQETQYF. The CDR3 DNA is TGTGCCAGCAGCGCTGGGACTCTCCAAGAGACCCAGTACTTC.

The chain combines TRBV4-3 with TRBJ2-5; 8 nucleotides agree with TRBD1. The end of the DNA fits TRBJ2-7 better, so the J call may be wrong. Germline CDR1 and CDR2: LGHNA and YSLEER. CDR3 size: 14 residues. This CDR3 is CASSQAGTGYEQYF. CDR3 sequence (DNA): TGCGCCAGCAGCCAAGCCGGGACAGGCTACGAGCAGTACTTC.

The rearrangement joins TRBV5-1 to TRBJ1-1, with TRBD1 as a possible D gene (5 bases). In germline, CDR1 is SGHRS, CDR2 YFSETQ. The CDR3 extends over 12 amino acids. Trimming pared 2 bases from V and 7 bases from J, leaving 9 bases between. The CDR3 spells CASSLEGFEAFF. DNA for the CDR3: TGCGCCAGCAGCTTAGAGGGGTTTGAAGCTTTCTTT.

This clone occurred once. This sequence joins TRBV7-8 and TRBJ2-3; D unresolved. Germline CDR1 is SGHVS and CDR2 is FQNEAQ. The CDR3 runs 14 residues. V was cut by 4 bases and J by 2 bases, with 10 bases left in between. The CDR3 coding sequence is TGTGCCAGCAGCTCTAAACACCTCACAGATACGCAGTATTTT. Its protein is CASSSKHLTDTQYF.

The chain is built from TRBV28 and TRBJ2-4; D is uncertain. The CDR3 has 13 residues. V lost 1 base, J lost 0 bases, and 1 base lay in between. Germline V gene lookup returns CDR1 MDHEN and CDR2 SYDVKM. The CDR3 DNA reads TGTGCCAGCAGTTTATTAGCCAAAAACATTCAGTACTTC. Translating gives CASSLLAKNIQYF.

In regard to this clone: The junction departs from the called germline gene at one end, perhaps through a read error. V is TRBV7-9 and J is TRBJ2-7; possibly TRBD2 for D (5 bases). CDR1 and CDR2 (germline): SEHNR, FQNEAQ (reference sequence). CDR3 size: 13 residues. CDR3 sequence: CASSLAHNYEQYF. The CDR3 nucleotides are TGTGCCAGCAGCCTAGCACACAACTACGAGCAGTACTTC.

CDR3 nucleotide sequence: TGTGCCAGCAGCTTCGGGACTGGGGGTTACGAGCAGTACTTC. This translates into CASSFGTGGYEQYF. The genes are TRBV9 and TRBJ2-7; D is possibly TRBD2 (6 bases). Deletions cut 4 bases from V and 4 bases from J, with 15 bases between. The CDR3 has 14 amino acids. CDR1 and CDR2 from the germline V gene are SGDLS and YYNGEE.

This chain connects TRBV19 to TRBJ2-1, with D possibly matching TRBD2 (6 bases). The V gene's germline CDR1 is LNHDA and CDR2 SQIVND (reference sequence). There are 15 residues in the CDR3. The V and J ends lost 3 bases and 2 bases respectively, with 11 bases between them. The CDR3 bases are TGTGCCAGTAGTATGGGTAGCGGACCCTACAATGAGCAGTTCTTC. Protein product: CASSMGSGPYNEQFF.

The table lists this clone with a few counts. This chain uses TRBV7-6 with TRBJ2-3, with D possibly TRBD2 on 5 matching bases. The CDR3 length is 20 residues. CDR1 is SGHVS and CDR2 is FNYEAQ in the germline V gene. Trimming removed 0 bases at V and 3 bases at J, with 25 bases between. The CDR3 sequence is CASSLALRADPRHRTDTQYF. In nucleotides, the CDR3 is TGTGCCAGCAGCTTAGCCCTACGAGCGGACCCCCGACATCGAACAGATACGCAGTATTTT.

CDR3 sequence (DNA): TGTGCCAGCAGCGTAGGGACAGGTTCTCAGCCCCAGCATTTT. This codes for CASSVGTGSQPQHF. The chain combines TRBV9 with TRBJ1-5; TRBD1 aligns across 7 bases. This CDR3 has 14 amino acids. The V gene end was trimmed by 0 bases and the J gene end by 6 bases; junction bases not matched to a gene: 3. The V gene's germline CDR1 is SGDLS and CDR2 YYNGEE.

The chain links TRBV10-3 to TRBJ2-5; 14 bases map to TRBD2. The J segment lost 5 bases and the V segment lost 4 bases, leaving 6 bases of the junction unmatched. The CDR3 consists of 16 residues. Germline CDR1 and CDR2: ENHRY and SYGVKD. As DNA, the CDR3 is TGTGCCATCAGTGGTGGGACTAGCGGGAGCTGGGAGACCCAGTACTTC. Translating it yields CAISGGTSGSWETQYF.

For this clone: One junction end disagrees with the germline gene, perhaps due to a read error. This sequence joins TRBV7-7 and TRBJ2-2; 12 bases align to TRBD2. CDR3 size: 21 residues. Germline CDR1 and CDR2: SSHAT and FNYEAQ (reference sequence). CDR3 bases: TGTGCTAGCAGCAACGCCGCCCCGGGGCTAGCGGGAGGGCCGTACACCGGGGAGCTGTTTTTT. Translation gives CASSNAAPGLAGGPYTGELFF.

This chain joins TRBV7-2 and TRBJ2-1; no clear D. CDR3 length: 14 amino acids. Germline CDR1 is SGHTA and CDR2 is FQGNSA. V was pared by 1 base and J by 4 bases, with 8 bases between. For the CDR3, the DNA is TGTGCCAGCAGCTTAGGAGTCCTATACAATGAGCAGTTCTTC. Translation gives CASSLGVLYNEQFF.

The gene calls are TRBV7-8 and TRBJ2-1, with 8 bases fitting TRBD1. Trimming cost V 5 bases and J 3 bases; bases outside gene matches: 12. Germline lookup yields CDR1 SGHVS and CDR2 FQNEAQ. The CDR3 has 17 residues. CDR3: CASSAGTGGIYYNEQFF. CDR3 nucleotides: TGTGCCAGCAGCGCCGGGACAGGAGGTATATACTACAATGAGCAGTTCTTC. Using reference TRBV7-8 and TRBJ2-1 for the parts outside the CDR3, the full variable domain is GAGVSQSPRYKVAKRGQDVALRCDPISGHVSLFWYQQALGQGPEFLTYFQNEAQLDKSGLPSDRFFAERPEGSVSTLKIQRTQQEDSAVYLCASSAGTGGIYYNEQFFGPGTRLTVL.